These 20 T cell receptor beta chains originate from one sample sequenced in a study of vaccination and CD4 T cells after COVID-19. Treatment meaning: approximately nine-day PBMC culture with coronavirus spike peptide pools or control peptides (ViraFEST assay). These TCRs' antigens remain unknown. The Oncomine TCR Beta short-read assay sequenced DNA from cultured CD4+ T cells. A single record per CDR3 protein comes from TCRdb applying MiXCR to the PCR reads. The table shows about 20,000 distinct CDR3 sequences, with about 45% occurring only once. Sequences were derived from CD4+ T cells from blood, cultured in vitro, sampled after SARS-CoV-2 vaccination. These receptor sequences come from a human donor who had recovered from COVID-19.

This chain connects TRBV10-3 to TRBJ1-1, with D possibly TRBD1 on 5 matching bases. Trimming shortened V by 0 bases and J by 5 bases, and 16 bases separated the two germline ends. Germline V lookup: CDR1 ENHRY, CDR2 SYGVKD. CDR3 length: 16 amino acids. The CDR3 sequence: CAISESMGRLGTEAFF. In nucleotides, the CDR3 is TGTGCCATCAGTGAGTCTATGGGACGGCTCGGGACTGAAGCTTTCTTT.

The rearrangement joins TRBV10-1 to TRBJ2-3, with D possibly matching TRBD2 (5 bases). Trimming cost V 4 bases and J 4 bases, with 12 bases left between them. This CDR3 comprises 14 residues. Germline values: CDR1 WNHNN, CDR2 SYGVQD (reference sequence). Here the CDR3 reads CASSVANPADTQYF. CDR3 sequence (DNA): TGCGCCAGCAGTGTAGCGAACCCCGCAGATACGCAGTATTTT.

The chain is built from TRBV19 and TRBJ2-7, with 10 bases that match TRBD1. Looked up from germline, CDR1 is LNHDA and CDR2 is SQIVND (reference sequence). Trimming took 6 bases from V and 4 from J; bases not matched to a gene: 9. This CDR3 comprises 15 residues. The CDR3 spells CASSGPGQGLYEQYF. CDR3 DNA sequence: TGTGCCAGTAGCGGTCCGGGACAGGGGTTGTACGAGCAGTACTTC.

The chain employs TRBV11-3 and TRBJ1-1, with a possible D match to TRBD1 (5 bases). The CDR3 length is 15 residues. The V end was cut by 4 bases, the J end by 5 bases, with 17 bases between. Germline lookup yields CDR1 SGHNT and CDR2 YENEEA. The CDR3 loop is CASSYRAPGGTEAFF. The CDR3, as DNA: TGTGCCAGCAGCTACCGGGCCCCGGGGGGAACTGAAGCTTTCTTT.

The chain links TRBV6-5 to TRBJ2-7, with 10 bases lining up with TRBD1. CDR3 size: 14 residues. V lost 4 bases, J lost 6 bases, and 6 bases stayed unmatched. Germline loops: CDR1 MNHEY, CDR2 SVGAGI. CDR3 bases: TGTGCCAGCAGTTTCCAGGACAGGGGGGGCGAGCAGTACTTC. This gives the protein CASSFQDRGGEQYF.

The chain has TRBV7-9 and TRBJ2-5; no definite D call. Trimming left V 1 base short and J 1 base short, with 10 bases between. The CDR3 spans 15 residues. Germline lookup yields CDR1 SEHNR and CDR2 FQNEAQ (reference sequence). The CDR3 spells CASSLELSVQETQYF. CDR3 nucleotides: TGTGCCAGCAGCTTAGAGTTATCAGTCCAAGAGACCCAGTACTTC.

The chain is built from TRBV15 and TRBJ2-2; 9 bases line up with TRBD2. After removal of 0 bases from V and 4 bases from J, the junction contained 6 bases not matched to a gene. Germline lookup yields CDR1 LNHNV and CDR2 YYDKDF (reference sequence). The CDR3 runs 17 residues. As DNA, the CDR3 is TGTGCCACCAGCAGAGATCTCCGTAGCGGGAGCACCGGGGAGCTGTTTTTT. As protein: CATSRDLRSGSTGELFF.

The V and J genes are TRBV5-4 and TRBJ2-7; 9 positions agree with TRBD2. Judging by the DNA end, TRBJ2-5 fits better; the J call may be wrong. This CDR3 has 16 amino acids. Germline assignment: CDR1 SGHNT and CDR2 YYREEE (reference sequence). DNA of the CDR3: TGTGCCAGCAGCTTGGCAGGTAGCGGGAGTAGAGAGACCCAGTACTTC. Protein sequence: CASSLAGSGSRETQYF.

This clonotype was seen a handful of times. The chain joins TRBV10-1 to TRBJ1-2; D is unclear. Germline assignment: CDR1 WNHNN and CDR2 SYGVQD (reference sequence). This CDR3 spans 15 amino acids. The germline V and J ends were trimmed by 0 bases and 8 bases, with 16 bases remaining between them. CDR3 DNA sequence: TGCGCCAGCAGTGAGTCGATAGGCAGCATTACGGGCTACACCTTC. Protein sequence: CASSESIGSITGYTF.

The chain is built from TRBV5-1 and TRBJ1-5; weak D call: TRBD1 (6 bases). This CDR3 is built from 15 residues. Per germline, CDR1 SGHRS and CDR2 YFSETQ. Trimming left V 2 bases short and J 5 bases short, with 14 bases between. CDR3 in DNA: TGCGCCAGCAGCTTAGAAAACTACAGGGATCAGCCCCAGCATTTT. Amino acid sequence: CASSLENYRDQPQHF.

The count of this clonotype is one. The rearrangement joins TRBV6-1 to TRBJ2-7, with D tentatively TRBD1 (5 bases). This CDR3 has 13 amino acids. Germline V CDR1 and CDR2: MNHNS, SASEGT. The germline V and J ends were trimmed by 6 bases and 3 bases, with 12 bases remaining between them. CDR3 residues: CASSAGHGYEQYF. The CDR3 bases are TGTGCCAGCAGCGCCGGACATGGCTACGAGCAGTACTTC.

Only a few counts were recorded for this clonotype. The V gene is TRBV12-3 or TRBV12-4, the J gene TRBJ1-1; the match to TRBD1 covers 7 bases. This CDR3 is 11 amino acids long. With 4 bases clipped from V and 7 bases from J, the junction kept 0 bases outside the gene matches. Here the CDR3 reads CASSWDSEAFF. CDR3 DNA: TGTGCCAGCAGTTGGGACAGTGAAGCTTTCTTT.

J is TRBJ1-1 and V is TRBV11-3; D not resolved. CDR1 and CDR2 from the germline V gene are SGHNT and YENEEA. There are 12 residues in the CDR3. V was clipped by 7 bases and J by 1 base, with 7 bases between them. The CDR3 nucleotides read TGTGCCAGCAACCACGGGAACACTGAAGCTTTCTTT. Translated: CASNHGNTEAFF.

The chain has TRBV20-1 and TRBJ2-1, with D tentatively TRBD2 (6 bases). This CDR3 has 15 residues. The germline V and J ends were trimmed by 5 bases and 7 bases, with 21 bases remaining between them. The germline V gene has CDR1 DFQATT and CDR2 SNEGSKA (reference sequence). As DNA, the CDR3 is TGCAGTGCTCATCTTGGGGCGGGATGGGGAAATGAGCAGTTCTTC. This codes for CSAHLGAGWGNEQFF.

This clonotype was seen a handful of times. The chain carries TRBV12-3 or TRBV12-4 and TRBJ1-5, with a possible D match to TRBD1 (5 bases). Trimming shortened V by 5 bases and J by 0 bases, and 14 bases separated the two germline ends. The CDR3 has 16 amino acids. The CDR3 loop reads CASSDAPGFSNQPQHF. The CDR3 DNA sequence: TGTGCCAGCAGTGACGCTCCAGGGTTTAGCAATCAGCCCCAGCATTTT.

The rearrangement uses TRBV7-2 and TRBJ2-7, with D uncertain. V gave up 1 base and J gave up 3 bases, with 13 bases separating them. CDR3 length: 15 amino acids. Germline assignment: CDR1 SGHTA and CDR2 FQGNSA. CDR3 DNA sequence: TGTGCCAGCAGCTTAGGGGCAAACAATTTCTACGAGCAGTACTTC. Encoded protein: CASSLGANNFYEQYF.

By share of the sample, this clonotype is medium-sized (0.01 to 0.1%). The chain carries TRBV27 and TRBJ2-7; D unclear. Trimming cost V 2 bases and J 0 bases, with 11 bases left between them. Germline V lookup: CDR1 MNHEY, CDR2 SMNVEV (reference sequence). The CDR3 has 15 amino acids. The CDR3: CASSLKGFLSYEQYF. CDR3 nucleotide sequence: TGTGCCAGCAGTTTAAAGGGTTTCCTCTCCTACGAGCAGTACTTC.

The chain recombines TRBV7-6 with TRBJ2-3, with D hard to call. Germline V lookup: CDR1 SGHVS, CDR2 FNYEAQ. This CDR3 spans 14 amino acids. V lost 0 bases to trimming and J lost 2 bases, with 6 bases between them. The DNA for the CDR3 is TGTGCCAGCAGCTTAGCGCCAGCCACAGATACGCAGTATTTT. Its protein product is CASSLAPATDTQYF.

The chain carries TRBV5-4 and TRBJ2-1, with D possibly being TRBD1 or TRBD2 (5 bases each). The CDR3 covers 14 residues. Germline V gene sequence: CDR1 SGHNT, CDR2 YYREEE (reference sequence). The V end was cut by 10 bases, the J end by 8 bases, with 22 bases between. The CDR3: CAGSGTHPEDEQFF. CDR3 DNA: TGTGCCGGTTCCGGGACCCACCCAGAGGATGAGCAGTTCTTC. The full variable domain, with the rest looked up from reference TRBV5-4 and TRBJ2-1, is ETGVTQSPTHLIKTRGQQVTLRCSSQSGHNTVSWYQQALGQGPQFIFQYYREEENGRGNFPPRFSGLQFPNYSSELNVNALELDDSALYLCAGSGTHPEDEQFFGPGTRLTVL.

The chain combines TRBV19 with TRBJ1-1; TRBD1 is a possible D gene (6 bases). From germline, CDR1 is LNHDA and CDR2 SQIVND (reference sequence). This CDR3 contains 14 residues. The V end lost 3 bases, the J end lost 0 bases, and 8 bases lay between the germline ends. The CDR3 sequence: CASSMGQMNTEAFF. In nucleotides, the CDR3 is TGTGCCAGTAGTATGGGACAAATGAACACTGAAGCTTTCTTT.